Each of the 19 T cell receptor beta chains below was sequenced from the same sample in a study of cytomegalovirus exposure and HLA in healthy donors. PCR employed 60 Vbeta and 13 Jbeta primers. Assay used: immunoSEQ multiplex PCR; TCRdb lists only in-frame clones, some missing. The profile shows 150,000 to 200,000 clones, 84% of them singletons. The sequencing input was PBMCs. The receptors originated from a girl under 18 in good health and CMV-seropositive.

CDR3 bases: TGTGCCAGCAGTACAGGGGATAATTCACCCCTCCACTTT. Its protein is CASSTGDNSPLHF. The J gene is TRBJ1-6, the V gene TRBV6-4; the match to TRBD1 covers 7 bases. V lost 5 bases, J lost 5 bases, and 0 bases stayed unmatched. CDR3 length: 13 amino acids. CDR1 MRHNA and CDR2 SNTAGT come from the germline V gene.

The rearrangement links TRBV9 to TRBJ2-5; D gene unclear. The CDR3 contains 14 residues. Germline CDR1 reads SGDLS; CDR2 reads YYNGEE. V lost 3 bases and J 0 bases, leaving 9 bases between the germline ends. CDR3 region: CASSASRYQETQYF. The CDR3 nucleotides are TGTGCCAGCAGCGCTTCCCGGTACCAAGAGACCCAGTACTTC.

V usage is TRBV18 and J usage is TRBJ1-1, with D perhaps matching TRBD1 (6 bases). CDR3 length equals 12 residues. Germline loops: CDR1 KGHSH, CDR2 LQKENI. Trimming left V 5 bases short and J 8 bases short, with 12 bases between. For the CDR3, the DNA is TGTGCCAGCTCAAGAGAGGGGACAGAAGCTTTCTTT. Translated, it gives CASSREGTEAFF. Full variable domain (outside the CDR3, taken from reference TRBV18 and TRBJ1-1): NAGVMQNPRHLVRRRGQEARLRCSPMKGHSHVYWYRQLPEEGLKFMVYLQKENIIDESGMPKERFSAEFPKEGPSILRIQQVVRGDSAAYFCASSREGTEAFFGQGTRLTVV.

CDR3 amino acids: CASSYSSRDRDSNFF. Written as DNA, the CDR3 is TGTGCCAGCAGTTACTCGAGTAGGGATAGGGACAGCAATTTCTTT. The rearrangement joins TRBV6-8 to TRBJ1-1; 7 nucleotides line up with TRBD1. Trimming took 0 bases from V and 13 from J; bases not matched to a gene: 14. The CDR3 has 15 residues. Per the germline V gene, CDR1 is MNHGY and CDR2 is SAAAGT.

The chain uses TRBV7-9 and TRBJ1-5, with a weak D call TRBD1 (6 bases). Germline CDR1 is SEHNR and CDR2 is FQNEAQ (reference sequence). V shed 3 bases and J shed 6 bases, with 12 bases lying between them. This CDR3 comprises 14 residues. The CDR3 reads CASSFTGMGQPQHF. The CDR3 DNA follows: TGTGCCAGCAGCTTTACAGGGATGGGTCAGCCCCAGCATTTT. Drawing the rest from reference TRBV7-9 and TRBJ1-5, the complete variable domain is DTGVSQNPRHKITKRGQNVTFRCDPISEHNRLYWYRQTLGQGPEFLTYFQNEAQLEKSRLLSDRFSAERPKGSFSTLEIQRTEQGDSAMYLCASSFTGMGQPQHFGDGTRLSIL.

The chain has TRBV6-6 and TRBJ2-3, with 8 bases that match TRBD2. CDR3 length equals 15 residues. Germline CDR1 MNHNY, CDR2 SVGAGI (reference sequence). After removal of 7 bases from V and 4 bases from J, the junction contained 10 bases not matched to a gene. Here the CDR3 reads CASTLSGGVSDTQYF. DNA for the CDR3: TGTGCCAGCACCCTCTCGGGGGGGGTGTCAGATACGCAGTATTTT.

This clone has a handful of counts. V gene TRBV19 combines with J gene TRBJ2-7; 7 bases match TRBD2. The junction had 2 bases not matched to a gene; V was cut back by 1 base and J by 2 bases. The CDR3 loop spans 14 amino acids. The germline gives CDR1 LNHDA, CDR2 SQIVND (reference sequence). The chain's CDR3 is CASSIAAGAYEQYF. CDR3 coding DNA: TGTGCCAGTAGTATAGCCGCGGGGGCCTACGAGCAGTACTTC.

This chain connects TRBV11-2 to TRBJ1-1; D unclear. Germline loops: CDR1 SGHAT, CDR2 FQNNGV. The germline V and J ends were trimmed by 4 bases and 11 bases, with 23 bases remaining between them. The CDR3 consists of 15 residues. CDR3 in amino acids: CASSSTGSSFRDAFF. The CDR3 DNA reads as TGTGCCAGCAGCTCCACCGGGAGTTCCTTCCGGGATGCTTTCTTT.

This sequence joins TRBV5-6 and TRBJ2-1; weak D call: TRBD2 (6 bases). This CDR3 comprises 16 residues. Trimming stripped 2 bases from V and 0 bases from J, with 12 bases between. Germline CDR1 and CDR2: SGHDT and YYEEEE. Written as DNA, the CDR3 is TGTGCCAGCAGCTTCTGGCGGGGTACCTCCTACAATGAGCAGTTCTTC. This encodes CASSFWRGTSYNEQFF. The whole variable domain, remainder taken from reference TRBV5-6 and TRBJ2-1, is DAGVTQSPTHLIKTRGQQVTLRCSPKSGHDTVSWYQQALGQGPQFIFQYYEEEERQRGNFPDRFSGHQFPNYSSELNVNALLLGDSALYLCASSFWRGTSYNEQFFGPGTRLTVL.

This clone was seen a few times. At one end the junction does not follow the germline gene, possibly because of a read error. V usage is TRBV6-1 and J usage is TRBJ2-7; 7 bases fit TRBD1. The CDR3 runs to 15 residues. The V gene's germline CDR1 is MNHNS and CDR2 SASEGT. CDR3 bases: TGTGCCAGCAGTCAAGCACCGGGACAGCCCTACGAGCAGTACTTC. This gives the protein CASSQAPGQPYEQYF.

This rearrangement joins TRBV2 to TRBJ1-4; D not resolved. Looked up from germline, CDR1 is SNHLY and CDR2 is FYNNEI. The CDR3 is made up of 15 amino acids. V dropped 2 bases and J dropped 4 bases, with 11 bases sitting between them. Written as DNA, the CDR3 is TGTGCCAGCAGTGAACACGGGAAAAATAATGAAAAACTGTTTTTT. Protein: CASSEHGKNNEKLFF.

The chain is built from TRBV5-5 and TRBJ2-3, with unresolved D. CDR1 and CDR2 (germline): SGHKS, YYEKEE (reference sequence). Trimming removed 0 bases from V and 6 bases from J, with 5 bases in between. The CDR3 contains 12 residues. CDR3 bases: TGTGCCAGCAGCTTGGAACGGGATACGCAGTATTTT. Encoded protein: CASSLERDTQYF.

The chain carries TRBV25-1 and TRBJ1-5; 8 nucleotides agree with TRBD1. V lost 5 bases to trimming and J lost 5 bases; unmatched junction nucleotides: 14. This CDR3 comprises 17 residues. Germline CDR1 MGHDK, CDR2 SYGVNS. Here the CDR3 reads CASSHSGVRGRDQPQHF. CDR3 nucleotides: TGTGCCAGCAGTCACTCAGGGGTCAGGGGGCGAGATCAGCCCCAGCATTTT.

V is TRBV29-1 and J is TRBJ1-1, with D uncertain. In germline, CDR1 is SQVTM, CDR2 ANQGSEA. The CDR3 spans 12 residues. V lost 4 bases, J lost 2 bases, and 8 bases lay in between. The CDR3: CSVAGSNTEAFF. The CDR3 bases are TGCAGCGTTGCCGGTTCTAACACTGAAGCTTTCTTT.

The rearrangement uses TRBV9 and TRBJ1-5; no clear D. The CDR3 has 15 residues. Trimming took 0 bases from V and 1 from J, leaving 8 bases between them. The germline CDR1 and CDR2 sequences are SGDLS and YYNGEE. This chain's CDR3 is CASSVAGGSNQPQHF. As DNA, the CDR3 is TGTGCCAGCAGCGTAGCGGGTGGGAGCAATCAGCCCCAGCATTTT.

The rearrangement uses TRBV2 and TRBJ1-1, with TRBD1 matching 8 bases. The J segment lost 6 bases and the V segment lost 0 bases, leaving 6 bases of the junction unmatched. The CDR3 length is 15 residues. Germline CDR1 reads SNHLY; CDR2 reads FYNNEI. DNA for the CDR3: TGTGCCAGCAGTGAAGCGAGACAGGGGTTGGCTGAAGCTTTCTTT. It encodes CASSEARQGLAEAFF.

The J gene is TRBJ2-1, the V gene TRBV5-5, with D possibly being TRBD2 (5 bases). The CDR3 has 15 residues. Germline CDR1 is SGHKS and CDR2 is YYEKEE (reference sequence). Trimming shortened V by 6 bases and J by 5 bases, and 18 bases separated the two germline ends. CDR3 nucleotides: TGTGCCAGCACCCGAGACGGGGAATCCCACAATGAGCAGTTCTTC. Translating gives CASTRDGESHNEQFF.

This chain links TRBV11-2 with TRBJ1-1; D is undetermined. V dropped 10 bases and J dropped 1 base, with 13 bases sitting between them. The CDR3 length is 13 residues. The germline CDR1 and CDR2 sequences are SGHAT and FQNNGV. CDR3 bases: TGTGCCACCGCTAGGAACTCGAACACTGAAGCTTTCTTT. Protein sequence: CATARNSNTEAFF.

The chain recombines TRBV4-1 with TRBJ1-1, with a possible D match to TRBD1 (5 bases). The germline V gene encodes CDR1 MGHRA and CDR2 YSYEKL. V shed 2 bases and J shed 2 bases, with 12 bases lying between them. This CDR3 has 15 amino acids. CDR3 DNA sequence: TGCGCCAGCAGCCAACCAATGACAGCCAACACTGAAGCTTTCTTT. Its protein is CASSQPMTANTEAFF.